Following are 19 T cell receptor beta chains from one sample sequenced in a study of T-cell memory formation after mild COVID-19. TCRdb fed the 5' RACE reads into MiXCR, producing one record per CDR3 protein. The data contain under 450,000 distinct CDR3 sequences, less than 25% of them singletons. Specimen: PBMCs or a T cell subset sorted from them (not recorded which). These receptors came from an adult woman who had mild COVID-19 (a few samples of this study predate the infection). Cell type and time point are not known.

The CDR3 region has the DNA TGTGCCATCAGTGACCCCGGACAGGGTAGCACAGATACGCAGTATTTT. It is translated as CAISDPGQGSTDTQYF. The chain recombines TRBV10-3 with TRBJ2-3; 8 bases fit TRBD1. V shed 3 bases, J shed 0 bases, and the junction held 5 bases outside the gene matches. The CDR3 spans 16 residues. Germline loops: CDR1 ENHRY, CDR2 SYGVKD.

The chain combines TRBV6-5 with TRBJ1-3, with a weak D call TRBD1 (6 bases). The germline V gene has CDR1 MNHEY and CDR2 SVGAGI. V lost 7 bases to trimming and J lost 0 bases, with 13 bases between them. The CDR3 spans 15 residues. DNA for the CDR3: TGTGCCAGCACCTTGGACAGAAGCTCTGGAAACACCATATATTTT. Translated, it gives CASTLDRSSGNTIYF.

This clonotype has more than one count but fewer than ten. The genes are TRBV12-3 or TRBV12-4 and TRBJ2-2; the D gene is possibly TRBD1 (7 bases). The CDR3 runs to 15 residues. Trimming shortened V by 7 bases and J by 1 base, and 13 bases separated the two germline ends. The CDR3 reads CASTSGDRNTGELFF. DNA of the CDR3: TGTGCCAGCACTTCGGGGGACAGGAACACCGGGGAGCTGTTTTTT.

This clonotype was detected a few times. The chain has TRBV13 and TRBJ1-2, with TRBD1 identical over 7 bases. Germline V gene data show CDR1 as PRHDT and CDR2 as FYEKMQ (reference sequence). V was clipped by 4 bases and J by 6 bases; unmatched bases: 8. CDR3 length: 14 residues. CDR3 coding DNA: TGTGCCAGCAGCTCGACGACAGGGAGGGATGGCTACACCTTC. As protein: CASSSTTGRDGYTF.

The chain combines TRBV6-2 or TRBV6-3 with TRBJ2-7; D is unresolved. Trimming took off 2 bases at V and 2 bases at J, with 4 bases between the two ends. Germline values: CDR1 MNHEY, CDR2 SVGEGT. This CDR3 comprises 12 residues. The CDR3 here is CASSYETYEQYF. The CDR3 coding sequence is TGTGCCAGCAGTTACGAGACCTACGAGCAGTACTTC.

J is TRBJ2-5 and V is TRBV5-6; D unclear. The CDR3 sequence is 11 residues long. The V and J ends lost 0 bases and 9 bases respectively, with 6 bases between them. Germline lookup yields CDR1 SGHDT and CDR2 YYEEEE. DNA for the CDR3: TGTGCCAGCAGCTTGGGGGTAGCCCAGTACTTC. As protein: CASSLGVAQYF.

This chain links TRBV7-8 with TRBJ2-7; the match to TRBD2 covers 9 bases. The CDR3 spans 16 residues. The J segment lost 4 bases and the V segment lost 0 bases, leaving 7 bases of the junction unmatched. Germline V gene sequence: CDR1 SGHVS, CDR2 FQNEAQ. The CDR3 nucleotides are TGTGCCAGCAGCTTAGCGCAAGCGGGGGGCGTATACGAGCAGTACTTC. Translation gives CASSLAQAGGVYEQYF.

The rearrangement uses TRBV4-3 and TRBJ2-3; maybe TRBD2 (5 bases). The CDR3 is 18 residues long. Germline V gene data show CDR1 as LGHNA and CDR2 as YSLEER. With 4 bases removed from V and 2 bases from J, the gap between germline ends came to 22 bases. Here the CDR3 reads CASSPRLVRETHTDTQYF. The CDR3 DNA reads as TGCGCCAGCAGCCCTCGGCTGGTGAGGGAGACCCACACAGATACGCAGTATTTT.

The chain links TRBV19 to TRBJ2-2, with 10 bases aligning to TRBD1. Germline CDR1 LNHDA, CDR2 SQIVND (reference sequence). With 1 base clipped from V and 4 bases from J, the junction kept 3 bases outside the gene matches. The CDR3 spans 16 residues. CDR3 in amino acids: CASSIGGTGATGELFF. The DNA for the CDR3 is TGTGCCAGTAGTATAGGGGGGACAGGGGCCACCGGGGAGCTGTTTTTT.

This clonotype has more than one count but fewer than ten. The chain couples TRBV7-3 to TRBJ2-6; D ambiguous. The germline V gene encodes CDR1 SGHTA and CDR2 FQGTGA. The germline V and J ends were trimmed by 5 bases and 4 bases, with 15 bases remaining between them. CDR3 length equals 16 residues. The CDR3 bases are TGTGCCAGCAGCATATCACCTCAGGCGGGGGCCAACGTCCTGACTTTC. It specifies CASSISPQAGANVLTF.

The chain links TRBV7-6 to TRBJ2-1; tentatively, D is TRBD2 (6 bases). This CDR3 has 16 amino acids. The germline gives CDR1 SGHVS, CDR2 FNYEAQ. V shed 3 bases and J shed 4 bases, with 16 bases lying between them. Here the CDR3 reads CASSLGGGGKYNEQFF. The DNA for the CDR3 is TGTGCCAGCAGCTTGGGAGGTGGCGGAAAATACAATGAGCAGTTCTTC.

The gene calls are TRBV27 and TRBJ1-3; weak D call: TRBD1 (5 bases). Deletions cut 0 bases from V and 2 bases from J, with 8 bases between. The germline CDR1 and CDR2 sequences are MNHEY and SMNVEV (reference sequence). The CDR3 consists of 15 residues. The CDR3 loop is CASSLSGGTGNTIYF. CDR3 sequence (DNA): TGTGCCAGCAGTTTATCGGGGGGAACTGGAAACACCATATATTTT.

In its sample, this clonotype was seen a few times. The chain links TRBV5-6 to TRBJ2-1; D ambiguous. The CDR3 spans 13 residues. In germline, CDR1 is SGHDT, CDR2 YYEEEE. V gave up 0 bases and J gave up 6 bases, with 7 bases separating them. CDR3 region: CASSLGSGNEQFF. The DNA for the CDR3 is TGTGCCAGCAGCTTGGGGTCTGGCAATGAGCAGTTCTTC.

This rearrangement joins TRBV7-6 to TRBJ2-3; D gene ambiguous. The CDR3 has 12 residues. Per the germline V gene, CDR1 is SGHVS and CDR2 is FNYEAQ. Trimming removed 5 bases from V and 7 bases from J, with 10 bases in between. As DNA, the CDR3 is TGTGCCAGCAGCCCCCACCAATATACGCAGTATTTT. It encodes CASSPHQYTQYF.

There are a few counts of this clonotype. The gene calls are TRBV12-3 or TRBV12-4 and TRBJ2-1; 9 nucleotides align to TRBD2. CDR3 size: 15 residues. J gave up 7 bases and V 1 base, and 5 bases lay outside the gene matches. Written as DNA, the CDR3 is TGTGCCAGCAGTTTAGGGGGCGGGGGGGAGAATGAGCAGTTCTTC. It translates to CASSLGGGGENEQFF.

CDR3 DNA sequence: TGCAGCGTTGACAGGGGGGTAGGCACAGATACGCAGTATTTT. This translates into CSVDRGVGTDTQYF. The rearrangement links TRBV29-1 to TRBJ2-3; tentatively, D is TRBD1 (7 bases). This CDR3 is built from 14 residues. The V gene lost 3 bases and the J gene lost 1 base, with 11 bases spanning the gap. Germline loops: CDR1 SQVTM, CDR2 ANQGSEA.

The chain employs TRBV5-5 and TRBJ1-2; a possible D gene is TRBD1 (5 bases). V lost 4 bases, J lost 10 bases, and 20 bases lay in between. The CDR3 is 14 amino acids. Germline V gives CDR1 SGHKS, CDR2 YYEKEE (reference sequence). CDR3 DNA sequence: TGTGCCAGCAGCCTTTACCCGGATGGGGGAGCCTACACCTTC. Its translation: CASSLYPDGGAYTF.

V gene TRBV7-8 combines with J gene TRBJ1-5, with D maybe TRBD1 (5 bases). The CDR3 extends over 15 amino acids. The ends were cut back, 0 bases at V and 4 bases at J, with 10 bases in the middle. Per germline, CDR1 SGHVS and CDR2 FQNEAQ. CDR3 DNA sequence: TGTGCCAGCAGCTTAGCCAGGGTAAAGAATCAGCCCCAGCATTTT. Protein: CASSLARVKNQPQHF.

This chain links TRBV27 with TRBJ2-1, with D uncertain. V gave up 9 bases and J gave up 10 bases, with 7 bases separating them. Germline V lookup: CDR1 MNHEY, CDR2 SMNVEV (reference sequence). This CDR3 comprises 9 residues. The DNA of the CDR3 is TGTGCCAGTTTCCCGGAGCAGTTCTTC. Encoded protein: CASFPEQFF.